The 25 T cell receptor beta chains below come from one sample, sequenced in a study of monozygotic twins with inflammatory bowel disease. TCRdb reprocessed the 5' RACE reads and keeps a single row for each CDR3 protein, giving no DNA. Recorded for this sample: over 150,000 distinct CDR3 sequences. Sequencing was performed on blood. The receptors stem from a human donor with ulcerative colitis or Crohn's disease, or a healthy co-twin of an affected twin (not recorded which).

The chain joins TRBV5-1 to TRBJ2-1; TCRdb lists TRBD2, though no DNA is available to test this call. The CDR3 runs 17 residues. Germline CDR1 SGHRS, CDR2 YFSETQ. This CDR3 reads CASSLLTSASSYNEQFF.

The chain combines TRBV6-2 or TRBV6-3 with TRBJ2-1; the TCRdb call, TRBD1, lacks DNA for checking. This CDR3 is 15 amino acids long. CDR1 is MNHEY and CDR2 is SVGEGT in the germline V gene. The CDR3 loop is CASSRGQVNYNEQFF.

The chain is built from TRBV28 and TRBJ2-7; TCRdb returns TRBD1, unconfirmable since there is no DNA. From germline, CDR1 is MDHEN and CDR2 SYDVKM. The CDR3 runs to 12 residues. This chain's CDR3 is CASRTGTYEQYF.

The chain joins TRBV6-6 to TRBJ2-7; TCRdb names TRBD2, which stays unverified in the absence of DNA. Germline loops: CDR1 MNHNY, CDR2 SVGAGI (reference sequence). This CDR3 has 14 residues. CDR3 sequence: CASSYSGLVYEQYF.

The CDR3 spells CASSASSYEQYF. The rearrangement joins TRBV5-1 to TRBJ2-7. The CDR3 covers 12 residues. CDR1 is SGHRS and CDR2 is YFSETQ in the germline V gene.

J is TRBJ2-2 and V is TRBV9; TCRdb lists TRBD1, though no DNA is available to test this call. CDR1 SGDLS and CDR2 YYNGEE come from the germline V gene. The CDR3 is 15 residues long. The chain's CDR3 is CASSVVQGGTGELFF.

V is TRBV19 and J is TRBJ1-5. Germline values: CDR1 LNHDA, CDR2 SQIVND (reference sequence). This CDR3 has 17 amino acids. CDR3 amino acids: CASSIALSDRFDQPQHF.

CDR3 protein: CASSYVGTNTEAFF. The chain carries TRBV6-5 and TRBJ1-1. This CDR3 contains 14 residues. Germline V gene data show CDR1 as MNHEY and CDR2 as SVGAGI.

This chain connects TRBV5-1 to TRBJ2-2; with no DNA, the TCRdb D assignment of TRBD1 cannot be verified. CDR3 length: 15 amino acids. The germline CDR1 and CDR2 sequences are SGHRS and YFSETQ. The CDR3 loop reads CASLPGQRNTGELFF.

The chain uses TRBV15 and TRBJ1-2; TCRdb picks TRBD1, but there is no DNA to check that call. Germline loops: CDR1 LNHNV, CDR2 YYDKDF (reference sequence). CDR3 length: 13 residues. Here the CDR3 reads CATSSTGYMGYTF.

The chain recombines TRBV29-1 with TRBJ1-2; TCRdb outputs TRBD1, but without DNA this stays unchecked. The V gene's germline CDR1 is SQVTM and CDR2 ANQGSEA. This CDR3 is built from 13 residues. This CDR3 is CSGGDRFRYGYTF. Drawing the rest from reference TRBV29-1 and TRBJ1-2, the complete variable domain is SAVISQKPSRDICQRGTSLTIQCQVDSQVTMMFWYRQQPGQSLTLIATANQGSEATYESGFVIDKFPISRPNLTFSTLTVSNMSPEDSSIYLCSGGDRFRYGYTFGSGTRLTVV.

V and J are TRBV28 and TRBJ1-5. CDR1 is MDHEN and CDR2 is SYDVKM in the germline V gene. The CDR3 is 14 residues long. The chain's CDR3 is CASSLWDSNQPQHF.

The V gene is TRBV11-2, the J gene TRBJ2-1; TCRdb names TRBD2, which stays unverified in the absence of DNA. The CDR3 is 18 amino acids. The V gene's germline CDR1 is SGHAT and CDR2 FQNNGV. The CDR3 reads CASSLDLRSSGGGNEQFF.

The rearrangement uses TRBV6-1 and TRBJ1-1; TCRdb lists TRBD1, though no DNA is available to test this call. Germline V gene lookup returns CDR1 MNHNS and CDR2 SASEGT. The CDR3 covers 15 residues. The CDR3 here is CASSERQGQGTEAFF.

The CDR3 is CASSLGTSGGGTYNEQFF. The rearrangement links TRBV7-6 to TRBJ2-1; lacking DNA, the TRBD2 call made by TCRdb goes unchecked. Germline CDR1 is SGHVS and CDR2 is FNYEAQ. The CDR3 has 18 amino acids.

The chain has TRBV4-3 and TRBJ2-5. The germline gives CDR1 LGHNA, CDR2 YSLEER. The CDR3 length is 16 residues. The CDR3 region is CASSQDRRGGRETQYF.

The rearrangement links TRBV14 to TRBJ2-1; the TRBD2 assignment by TCRdb is unverifiable without DNA. The CDR3 contains 14 residues. Germline V gives CDR1 SGHDN, CDR2 FVKESK. CDR3: CASRQTLQDNEQFF.

V is TRBV9 and J is TRBJ2-6. CDR3 length equals 16 residues. Germline V gives CDR1 SGDLS, CDR2 YYNGEE. The CDR3: CASSARWGSGANVLTF.

The chain is built from TRBV28 and TRBJ2-7; the TCRdb call, TRBD1, lacks DNA for checking. The length of the CDR3 is 13 residues. CDR1 is MDHEN and CDR2 is SYDVKM in the germline V gene. This chain's CDR3 is CATTRLPLREQYF.

The chain links TRBV13 to TRBJ1-5; the D call from TCRdb, TRBD1, cannot be confirmed without DNA. Germline V gives CDR1 PRHDT, CDR2 FYEKMQ (reference sequence). The CDR3 loop spans 14 amino acids. CDR3 in amino acids: CASSTAGDSQPQHF.

The chain employs TRBV18 and TRBJ1-3. The CDR3 has 17 residues. Germline values: CDR1 KGHSH, CDR2 LQKENI. The CDR3 reads CASSPTTARFSGNTIYF.

This chain links TRBV7-3 with TRBJ2-3; the TCRdb D gene call, TRBD1, has no DNA to confirm it. CDR3 length equals 16 residues. Germline CDR1 SGHTA, CDR2 FQGTGA. The CDR3 sequence is CASSPWGRESTDTQYF. Looking up the rest from reference TRBV7-3 and TRBJ2-3 gives the full variable domain: GAGVSQTPSNKVTEKGKYVELRCDPISGHTALYWYRQSLGQGPEFLIYFQGTGAADDSGLPNDRFFAVRPEGSVSTLKIQRTERGDSAVYLCASSPWGRESTDTQYFGPGTRLTVL.

The chain employs TRBV12-3 or TRBV12-4 and TRBJ2-7; TCRdb picks TRBD2, but there is no DNA to check that call. The CDR3 totals 14 residues. The CDR3 sequence is CASSLGGSRYEQYF.

The CDR3 sequence is CASSSPGQRSGNTIYF. The rearrangement uses TRBV28 and TRBJ1-3. The CDR3 totals 16 residues. The germline V gene has CDR1 MDHEN and CDR2 SYDVKM. Drawing the rest from reference TRBV28 and TRBJ1-3, the complete variable domain is DVKVTQSSRYLVKRTGEKVFLECVQDMDHENMFWYRQDPGLGLRLIYFSYDVKMKEKGDIPEGYSVSREKKERFSLILESASTNQTSMYLCASSSPGQRSGNTIYFGEGSWLTVV.

This rearrangement joins TRBV6-6 to TRBJ2-1; TCRdb's D call of TRBD1 is untestable without DNA. The CDR3 extends over 12 amino acids. Germline CDR1 MNHNY, CDR2 SVGAGI (reference sequence). The CDR3 loop reads CASSQGDNEQFF.